This T cell receptor (beta chain) was retrieved from a study of identical twins. Study-wide points: A partial confounding effect on zero-insertion analyses could come from invariant MAIT and iNKT cells. A cross-sectional statistical analysis, not follow-up of the same donors, supported the conclusions.

This clonotype has a count of ten or more. Its antigen is currently unknown. TCRdb passed the 5' RACE reads through MiXCR, listing each CDR3 protein once. The sample carries about 570,000 distinct CDR3 sequences, 9.5% to 10% recorded once. This CDR3 is 17 amino acids long. Germline lookup yields CDR1 SGHRS and CDR2 YFSETQ. The V end was cut by 0 bases, the J end by 5 bases, with 21 bases between. This sample also belongs to another study, concerning yellow fever vaccine responses in identical twins. As reported in that work: Convergence reportedly seemed to mark part of the twins' vaccine T cell response, with personalization marking the rest.

The V and J genes are TRBV5-1 and TRBJ2-7; TRBD2 is a possible D gene (5 bases). Sequences were obtained from PBMCs. The source is a woman between 18 and 30 years old in good health. The CDR3 region is CASSLAASGSLGNEQYF. CDR3 nucleotides: TGCGCCAGCAGCTTGGCCGCGTCGGGAAGTTTAGGCAACGAGCAGTACTTC.